This T cell receptor (beta chain) is from a study of cytomegalovirus exposure and HLA in healthy donors. V shed 3 bases and J 5 bases; nucleotides not matched to a gene: 4. This CDR3 comprises 14 residues. In germline, CDR1 is MNHEY, CDR2 SMNVEV (reference sequence). PCR amplification relied on 60 Vbeta primers (plus 13 Jbeta primers). Assay used: immunoSEQ multiplex PCR; TCRdb lists only in-frame clones, some missing. The profile shows fewer than 100,000 clones, approximately 78% of them singletons. Note on this clone: Its specificity is not known.

Study-wide points: It was approximately 160 TCR beta chains that were listed as cytomegalovirus-associated. Per a prior analysis, the majority of TCR beta V segments were productive roughly 87% or roughly 30% of the time. Indistinguishable V segments, including TRBV6-2 and TRBV6-3, were excluded. Likely technical artifact: a cluster of highly shared sequence variants.

The receptor comes from a male donor in good health and CMV-seropositive. The rearrangement joins TRBV27 to TRBJ2-7, with TRBD2 matching over 10 bases. The sample consisted of PBMCs. CDR3 nucleotides: TGTGCCAGCAGTTTGAGGACTAGCGGCCACGAGCAGTACTTC. Protein sequence: CASSLRTSGHEQYF.